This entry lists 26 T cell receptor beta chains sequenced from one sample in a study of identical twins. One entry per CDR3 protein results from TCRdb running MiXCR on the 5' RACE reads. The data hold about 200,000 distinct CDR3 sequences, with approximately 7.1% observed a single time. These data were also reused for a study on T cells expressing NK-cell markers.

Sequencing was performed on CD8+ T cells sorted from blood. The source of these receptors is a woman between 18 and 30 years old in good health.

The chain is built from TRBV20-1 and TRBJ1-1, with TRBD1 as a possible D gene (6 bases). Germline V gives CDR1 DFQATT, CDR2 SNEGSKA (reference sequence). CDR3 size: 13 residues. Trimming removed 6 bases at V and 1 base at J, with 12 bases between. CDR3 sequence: CSAPTGQNTEAFF. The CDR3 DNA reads TGCAGTGCCCCAACGGGACAGAACACTGAAGCTTTCTTT.

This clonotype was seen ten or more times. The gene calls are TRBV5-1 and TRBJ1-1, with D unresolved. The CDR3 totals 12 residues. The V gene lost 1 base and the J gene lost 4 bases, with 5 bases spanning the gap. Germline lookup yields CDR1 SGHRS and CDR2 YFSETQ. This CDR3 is CASSLSSTEAFF. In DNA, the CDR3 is TGCGCCAGCAGCTTGAGTAGCACTGAAGCTTTCTTT.

The CDR3 DNA reads as TGTGCCAGCAGCCAAGATTCAGCGGGACAGGGGGCTTTTCAAGAGACCCAGTACTTC. Amino acids: CASSQDSAGQGAFQETQYF. The chain couples TRBV3-1 to TRBJ2-5, with 12 bases lining up with TRBD1. V was clipped by 0 bases and J by 2 bases; unmatched bases: 10. Looked up from germline, CDR1 is LGHDT and CDR2 is YNNKEL (reference sequence). The CDR3 spans 19 residues.

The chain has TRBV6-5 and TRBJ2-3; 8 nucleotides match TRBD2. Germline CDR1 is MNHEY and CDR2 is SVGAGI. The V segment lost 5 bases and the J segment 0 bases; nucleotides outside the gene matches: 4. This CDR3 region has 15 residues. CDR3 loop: CASSHQRESTDTQYF. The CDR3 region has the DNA TGTGCCAGCAGTCACCAGCGGGAGAGCACAGATACGCAGTATTTT.

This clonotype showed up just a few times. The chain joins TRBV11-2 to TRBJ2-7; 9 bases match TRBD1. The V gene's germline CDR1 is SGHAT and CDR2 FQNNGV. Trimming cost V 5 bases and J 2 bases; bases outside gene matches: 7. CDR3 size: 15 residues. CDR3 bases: TGTGCCAGCAGCGAGGACAGGGGCAGAGCCTACGAGCAGTACTTC. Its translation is CASSEDRGRAYEQYF.

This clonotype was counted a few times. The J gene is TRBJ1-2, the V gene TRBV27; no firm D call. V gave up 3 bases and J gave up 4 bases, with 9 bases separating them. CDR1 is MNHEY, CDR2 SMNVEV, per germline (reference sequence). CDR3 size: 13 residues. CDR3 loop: CASSLGIPYGYTF. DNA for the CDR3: TGTGCCAGCAGTTTGGGGATTCCCTATGGCTACACCTTC.

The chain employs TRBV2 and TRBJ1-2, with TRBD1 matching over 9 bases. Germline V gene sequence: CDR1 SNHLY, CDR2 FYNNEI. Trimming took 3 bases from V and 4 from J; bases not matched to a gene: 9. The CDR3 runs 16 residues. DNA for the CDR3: TGTGCCAGCAGTGACTCGGACAGGGGTTCGTCCTATGGCTACACCTTC. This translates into CASSDSDRGSSYGYTF.

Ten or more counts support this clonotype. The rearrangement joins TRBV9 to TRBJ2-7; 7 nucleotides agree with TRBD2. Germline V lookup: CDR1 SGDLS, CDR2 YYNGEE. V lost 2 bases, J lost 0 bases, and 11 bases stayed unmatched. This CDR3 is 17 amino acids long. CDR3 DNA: TGTGCCAGCAGCGTGTACGAGAGCGGGGTACCCTCCTACGAGCAGTACTTC. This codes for CASSVYESGVPSYEQYF.

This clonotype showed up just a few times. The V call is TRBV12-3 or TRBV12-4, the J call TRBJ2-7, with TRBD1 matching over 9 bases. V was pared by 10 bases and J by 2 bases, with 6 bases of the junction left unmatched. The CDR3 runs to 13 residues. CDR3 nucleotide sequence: TGTGCCACGGCCAGGGACAGGGCCTACGAGCAGTACTTC. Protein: CATARDRAYEQYF.

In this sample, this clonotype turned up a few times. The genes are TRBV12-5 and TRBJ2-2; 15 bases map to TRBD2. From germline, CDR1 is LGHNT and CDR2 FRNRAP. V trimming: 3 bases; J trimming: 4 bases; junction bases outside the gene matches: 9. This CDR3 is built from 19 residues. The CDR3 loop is CASGFSGLAGGPSTGELFF. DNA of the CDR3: TGTGCTAGTGGTTTTTCAGGACTAGCGGGAGGGCCGAGCACCGGGGAGCTGTTTTTT.

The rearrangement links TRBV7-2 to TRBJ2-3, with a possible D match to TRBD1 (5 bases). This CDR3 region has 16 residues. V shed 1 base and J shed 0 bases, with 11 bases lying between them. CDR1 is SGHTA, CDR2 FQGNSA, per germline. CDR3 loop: CASSLVDSTSTDTQYF. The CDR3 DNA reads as TGTGCCAGCAGCTTAGTCGACAGTACTAGCACAGATACGCAGTATTTT.

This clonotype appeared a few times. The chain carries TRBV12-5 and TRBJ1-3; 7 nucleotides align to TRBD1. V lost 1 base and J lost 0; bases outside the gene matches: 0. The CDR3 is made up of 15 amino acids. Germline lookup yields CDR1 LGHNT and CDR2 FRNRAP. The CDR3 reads CASGLGQGSGNTIYF. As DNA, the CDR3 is TGTGCTAGTGGTTTGGGACAGGGCTCTGGAAACACCATATATTTT. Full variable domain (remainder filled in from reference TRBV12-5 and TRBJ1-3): DARVTQTPRHKVTEMGQEVTMRCQPILGHNTVFWYRQTMMQGLELLAYFRNRAPLDDSGMPKDRFSAEMPDATLATLKIQPSEPRDSAVYFCASGLGQGSGNTIYFGEGSWLTVV.

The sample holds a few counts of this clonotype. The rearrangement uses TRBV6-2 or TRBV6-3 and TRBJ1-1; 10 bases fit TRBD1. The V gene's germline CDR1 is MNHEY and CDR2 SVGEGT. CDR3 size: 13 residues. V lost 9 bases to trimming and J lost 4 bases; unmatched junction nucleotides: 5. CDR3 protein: CASRTGGTTEAFF. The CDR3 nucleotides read TGTGCCAGTAGGACAGGGGGAACCACTGAAGCTTTCTTT.

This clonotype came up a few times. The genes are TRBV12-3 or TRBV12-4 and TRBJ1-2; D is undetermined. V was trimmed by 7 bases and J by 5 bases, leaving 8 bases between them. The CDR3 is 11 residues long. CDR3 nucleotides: TGTGCCAGCACCCGAGATTATGGCTACACCTTC. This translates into CASTRDYGYTF.

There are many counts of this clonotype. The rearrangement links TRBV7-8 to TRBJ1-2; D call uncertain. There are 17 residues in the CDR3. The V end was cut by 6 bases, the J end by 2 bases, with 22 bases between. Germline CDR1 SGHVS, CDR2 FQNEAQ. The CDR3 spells CASSHYTDGPPNYGYTF. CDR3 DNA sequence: TGTGCCAGCAGTCACTACACAGACGGACCGCCGAACTATGGCTACACCTTC.

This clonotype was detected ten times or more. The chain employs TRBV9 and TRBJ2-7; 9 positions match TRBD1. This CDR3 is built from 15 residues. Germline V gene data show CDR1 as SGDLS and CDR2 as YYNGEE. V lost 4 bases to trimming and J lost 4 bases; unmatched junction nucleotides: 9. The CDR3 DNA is TGTGCCAGCAGCAGTACAGGGGGCGCGGGGTACGAGCAGTACTTC. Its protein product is CASSSTGGAGYEQYF.

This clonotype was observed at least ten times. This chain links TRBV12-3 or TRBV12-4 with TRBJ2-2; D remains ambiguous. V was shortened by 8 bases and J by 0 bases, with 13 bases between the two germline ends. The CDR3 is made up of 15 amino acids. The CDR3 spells CASRSWQANTGELFF. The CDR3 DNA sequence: TGTGCCAGCCGATCTTGGCAGGCGAACACCGGGGAGCTGTTTTTT.

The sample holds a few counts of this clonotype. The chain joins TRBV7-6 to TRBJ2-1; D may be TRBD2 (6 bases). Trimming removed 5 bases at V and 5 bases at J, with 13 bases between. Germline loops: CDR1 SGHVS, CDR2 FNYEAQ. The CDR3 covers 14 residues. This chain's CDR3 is CASSREITNNEQFF. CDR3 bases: TGTGCCAGCAGCCGGGAGATTACCAACAATGAGCAGTTCTTC.

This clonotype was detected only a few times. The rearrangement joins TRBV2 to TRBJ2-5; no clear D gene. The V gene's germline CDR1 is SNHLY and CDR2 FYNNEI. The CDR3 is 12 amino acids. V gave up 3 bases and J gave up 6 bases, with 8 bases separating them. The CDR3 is CASSDQWKTQYF. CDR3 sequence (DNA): TGTGCCAGCAGTGATCAGTGGAAGACCCAGTACTTC.

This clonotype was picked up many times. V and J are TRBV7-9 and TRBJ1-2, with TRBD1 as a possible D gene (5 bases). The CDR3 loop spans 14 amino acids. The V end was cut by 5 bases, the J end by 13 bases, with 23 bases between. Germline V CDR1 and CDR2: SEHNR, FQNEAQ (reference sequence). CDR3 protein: CASSAPTYDPGLTF. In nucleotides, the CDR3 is TGTGCCAGCAGCGCACCGACTTACGATCCAGGGCTCACCTTC.

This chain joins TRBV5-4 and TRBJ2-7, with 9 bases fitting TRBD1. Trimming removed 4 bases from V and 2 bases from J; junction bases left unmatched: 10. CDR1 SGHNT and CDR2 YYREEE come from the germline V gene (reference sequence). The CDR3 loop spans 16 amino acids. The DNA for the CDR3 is TGTGCCAGCAGCCCTTCACCGGGACAGGGAGCCTACGAGCAGTACTTC. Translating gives CASSPSPGQGAYEQYF.

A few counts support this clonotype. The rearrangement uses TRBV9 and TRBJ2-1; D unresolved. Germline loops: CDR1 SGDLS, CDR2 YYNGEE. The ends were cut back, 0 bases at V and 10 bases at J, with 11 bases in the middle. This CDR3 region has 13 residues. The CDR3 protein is CASSVVLNREQFF. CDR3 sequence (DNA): TGTGCCAGCAGCGTAGTACTGAACCGGGAGCAGTTCTTC.

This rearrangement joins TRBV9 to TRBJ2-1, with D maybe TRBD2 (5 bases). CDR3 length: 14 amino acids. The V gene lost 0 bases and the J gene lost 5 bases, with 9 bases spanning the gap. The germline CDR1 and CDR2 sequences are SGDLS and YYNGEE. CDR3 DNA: TGTGCCAGCAGCGTAGAAACTAGGAACAATGAGCAGTTCTTC. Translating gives CASSVETRNNEQFF.

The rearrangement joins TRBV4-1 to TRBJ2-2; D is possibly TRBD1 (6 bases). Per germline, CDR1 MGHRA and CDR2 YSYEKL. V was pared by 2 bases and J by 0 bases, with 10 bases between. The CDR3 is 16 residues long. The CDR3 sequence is CASSQIDRTNTGELFF. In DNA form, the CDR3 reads TGCGCCAGCAGCCAAATAGACAGGACGAACACCGGGGAGCTGTTTTTT.

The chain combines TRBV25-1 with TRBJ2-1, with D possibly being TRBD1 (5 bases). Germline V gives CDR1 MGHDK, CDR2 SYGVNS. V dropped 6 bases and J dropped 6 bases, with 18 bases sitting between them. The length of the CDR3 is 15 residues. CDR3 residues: CASSPGQGRGNEQFF. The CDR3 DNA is TGTGCCAGCAGCCCCGGGCAGGGCCGCGGCAATGAGCAGTTCTTC. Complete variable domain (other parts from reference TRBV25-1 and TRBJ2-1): EADIYQTPRYLVIGTGKKITLECSQTMGHDKMYWYQQDPGMELHLIHYSYGVNSTEKGDLSSESTVSRIRTEHFPLTLESARPSHTSQYLCASSPGQGRGNEQFFGPGTRLTVL.

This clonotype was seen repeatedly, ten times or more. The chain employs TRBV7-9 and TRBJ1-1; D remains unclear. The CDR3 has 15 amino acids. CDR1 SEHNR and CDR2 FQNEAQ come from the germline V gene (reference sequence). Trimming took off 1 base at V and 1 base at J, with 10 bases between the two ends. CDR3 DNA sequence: TGTGCCAGCAGCTTAGGTGTAGGGCAGAACACTGAAGCTTTCTTT. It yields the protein CASSLGVGQNTEAFF.